This T cell receptor (beta chain) was observed in a study of T cells after yellow fever vaccination. Notes on the study in general: Reappearance after the booster was observed for most primary-vaccination clones (more than 95% CD4, approximately 90% CD8).

On this clonotype: Its antigen is as yet unknown.

Template switching with 5'RACE generated the TCR cDNA and added a universal primer site and UMIs. In TCRdb, the 5' RACE reads were re-called with MiXCR into one record per CDR3 protein. The sample includes 250,000 to 350,000 distinct CDR3 sequences, 3.5% to 4.5% of them seen just once. The source was PBMCs, collected 15 days after the yellow fever booster vaccination. The sequence derives from a young man who received the YFV17D yellow fever vaccine.

CDR3 nucleotides: TGTGCCAGCAGCAGGCAGGACTCCGAGCAGTACGTC. Protein: CASSRQDSEQYV. The V gene is TRBV21-1, the J gene TRBJ2-7. TRBV21-1 is marked as a pseudogene. This CDR3 has 12 amino acids.